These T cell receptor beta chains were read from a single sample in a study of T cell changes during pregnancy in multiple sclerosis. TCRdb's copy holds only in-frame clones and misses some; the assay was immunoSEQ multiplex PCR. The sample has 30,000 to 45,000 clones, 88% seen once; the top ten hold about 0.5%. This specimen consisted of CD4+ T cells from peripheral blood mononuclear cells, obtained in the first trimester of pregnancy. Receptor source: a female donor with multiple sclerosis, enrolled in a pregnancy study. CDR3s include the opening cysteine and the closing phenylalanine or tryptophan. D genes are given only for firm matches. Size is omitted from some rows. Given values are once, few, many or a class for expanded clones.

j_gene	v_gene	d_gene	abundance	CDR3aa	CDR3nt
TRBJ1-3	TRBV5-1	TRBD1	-	CASSLSGGLTGNTIYF	TGCGCCAGCAGCTTGTCAGGGGGCCTCACTGGAAACACCATATATTTT
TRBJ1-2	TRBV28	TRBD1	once	CASSSPGQGVGYGYTF	TGTGCCAGCAGTTCCCCCGGACAGGGAGTGGGCTATGGCTACACCTTC
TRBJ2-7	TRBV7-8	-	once	CASSRSAYEQYF	TGTGCCAGCAGCCGGAGTGCCTACGAGCAGTACTTC
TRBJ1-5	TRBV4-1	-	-	CASSQEGGAGSNQPQHF	TGCGCCAGCAGCCAAGAGGGGGGGGCTGGAAGCAATCAGCCCCAGCATTTT
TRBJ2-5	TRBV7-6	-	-	CASSLGGASQETQYF	TGTGCCAGCAGCTTAGGGGGAGCATCCCAAGAGACCCAGTACTTC
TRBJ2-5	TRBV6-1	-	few	CASSETRETQYF	TGTGCCAGCAGTGAAACGCGAGAGACCCAGTACTTC
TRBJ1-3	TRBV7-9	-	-	CASSWGGGSAGNTIYF	TGTGCCAGCAGCTGGGGAGGGGGATCCGCTGGAAACACCATATATTTT
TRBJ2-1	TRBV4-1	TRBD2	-	CASSQVTGGYNEQFF	TGCGCCAGCAGCCAAGTGACGGGAGGGTACAATGAGCAGTTCTTC
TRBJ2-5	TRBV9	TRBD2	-	CASSGLSGGRAAQYF	TGTGCCAGCAGCGGTCTTAGCGGGGGGAGGGCTGCCCAGTACTTC
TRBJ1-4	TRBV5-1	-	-	CASSSRSRDEKLFF	TGCGCCAGCAGCTCCCGATCGAGGGATGAAAAACTGTTTTTT
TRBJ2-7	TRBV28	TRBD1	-	CASSAPGQGSYEQYF	TGTGCCAGCAGTGCGCCGGGACAGGGCTCCTACGAGCAGTACTTC
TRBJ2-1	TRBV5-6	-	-	CASSFTLTMLSYNEQFF	TGTGCCAGCAGCTTCACATTAACGATGCTCTCCTACAATGAGCAGTTCTTC
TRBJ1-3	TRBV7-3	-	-	CASSLTASGNTIYF	TGTGCCAGCAGCTTAACGGCCTCTGGAAACACCATATATTTT
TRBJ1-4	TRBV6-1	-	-	CASSEGGAPEKLFF	TGTGCCAGCAGTGAAGGGGGCGCTCCTGAAAAACTGTTTTTT